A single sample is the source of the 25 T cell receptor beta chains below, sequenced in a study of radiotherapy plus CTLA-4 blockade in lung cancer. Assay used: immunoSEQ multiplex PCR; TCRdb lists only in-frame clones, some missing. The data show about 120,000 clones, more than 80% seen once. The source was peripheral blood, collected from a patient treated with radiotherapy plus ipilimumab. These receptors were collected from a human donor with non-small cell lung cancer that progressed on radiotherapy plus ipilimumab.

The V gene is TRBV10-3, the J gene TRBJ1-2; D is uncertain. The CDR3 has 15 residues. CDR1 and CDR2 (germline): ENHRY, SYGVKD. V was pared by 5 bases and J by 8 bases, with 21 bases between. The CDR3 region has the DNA TGTGCCATCAGTCCCGGGAGAGCCACGACGGGCGGCTACACCTTC. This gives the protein CAISPGRATTGGYTF.

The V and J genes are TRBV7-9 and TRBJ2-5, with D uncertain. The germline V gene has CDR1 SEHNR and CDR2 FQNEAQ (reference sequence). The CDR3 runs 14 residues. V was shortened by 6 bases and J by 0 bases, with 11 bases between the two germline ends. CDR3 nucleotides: TGTGCCAGCAGTCAAGGCGGTAACCAAGAGACCCAGTACTTC. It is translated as CASSQGGNQETQYF.

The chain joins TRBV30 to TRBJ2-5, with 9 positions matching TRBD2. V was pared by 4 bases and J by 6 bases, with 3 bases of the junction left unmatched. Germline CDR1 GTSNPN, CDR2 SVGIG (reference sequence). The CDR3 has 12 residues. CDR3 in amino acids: CAWTSGKQTQYF. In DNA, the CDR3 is TGTGCCTGGACTAGCGGGAAACAGACCCAGTACTTC.

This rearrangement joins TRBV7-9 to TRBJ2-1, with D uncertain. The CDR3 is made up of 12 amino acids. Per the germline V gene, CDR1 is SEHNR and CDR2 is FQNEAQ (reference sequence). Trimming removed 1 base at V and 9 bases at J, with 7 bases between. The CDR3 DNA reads TGTGCCAGCAGCTTAGAGGGTATTGAGCAGTTCTTC. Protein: CASSLEGIEQFF.

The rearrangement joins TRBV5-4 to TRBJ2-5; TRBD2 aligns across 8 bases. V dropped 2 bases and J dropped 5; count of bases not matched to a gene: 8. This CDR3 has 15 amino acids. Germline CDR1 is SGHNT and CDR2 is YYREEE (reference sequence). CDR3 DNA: TGTGCCAGCAGCTTCTATCGGGAGGGGATGGAGACCCAGTACTTC. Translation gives CASSFYREGMETQYF. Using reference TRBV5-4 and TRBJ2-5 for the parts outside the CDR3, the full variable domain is ETGVTQSPTHLIKTRGQQVTLRCSSQSGHNTVSWYQQALGQGPQFIFQYYREEENGRGNFPPRFSGLQFPNYSSELNVNALELDDSALYLCASSFYREGMETQYFGPGTRLLVL.

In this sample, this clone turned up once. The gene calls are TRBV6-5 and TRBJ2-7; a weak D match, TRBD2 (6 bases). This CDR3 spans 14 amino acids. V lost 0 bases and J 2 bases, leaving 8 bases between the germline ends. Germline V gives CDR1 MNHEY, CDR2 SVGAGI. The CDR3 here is CASSYSGGTYEQYF. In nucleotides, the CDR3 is TGTGCCAGCAGTTACTCCGGCGGGACCTACGAGCAGTACTTC.

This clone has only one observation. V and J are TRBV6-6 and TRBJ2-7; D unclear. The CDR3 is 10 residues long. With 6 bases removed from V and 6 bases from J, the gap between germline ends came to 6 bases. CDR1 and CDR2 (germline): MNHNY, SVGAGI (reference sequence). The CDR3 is CASSAAEQYF. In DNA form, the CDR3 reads TGTGCCAGCAGCGCCGCCGAGCAGTACTTC.

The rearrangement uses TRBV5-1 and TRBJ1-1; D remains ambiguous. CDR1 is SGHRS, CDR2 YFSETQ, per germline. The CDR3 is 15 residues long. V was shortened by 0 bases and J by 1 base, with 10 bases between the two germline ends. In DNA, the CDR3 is TGCGCCAGCAGCTTGGCTTGGACTGAGAACACTGAAGCTTTCTTT. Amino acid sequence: CASSLAWTENTEAFF.

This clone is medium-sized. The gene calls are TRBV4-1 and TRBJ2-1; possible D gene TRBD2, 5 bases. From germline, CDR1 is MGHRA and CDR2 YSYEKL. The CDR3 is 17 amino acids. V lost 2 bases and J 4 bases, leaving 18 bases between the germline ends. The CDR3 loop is CASSQPALGDGYNEQFF. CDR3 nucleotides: TGCGCCAGCAGCCAACCCGCCTTGGGAGACGGGTACAATGAGCAGTTCTTC.

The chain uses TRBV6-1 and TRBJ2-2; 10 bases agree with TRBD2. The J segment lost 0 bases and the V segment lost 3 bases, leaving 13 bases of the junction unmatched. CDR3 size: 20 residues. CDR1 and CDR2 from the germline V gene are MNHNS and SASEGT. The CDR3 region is CASSDPVGWSGRANTGELFF. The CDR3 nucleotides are TGTGCCAGCAGTGACCCGGTCGGGTGGAGCGGGAGGGCGAACACCGGGGAGCTGTTTTTT.

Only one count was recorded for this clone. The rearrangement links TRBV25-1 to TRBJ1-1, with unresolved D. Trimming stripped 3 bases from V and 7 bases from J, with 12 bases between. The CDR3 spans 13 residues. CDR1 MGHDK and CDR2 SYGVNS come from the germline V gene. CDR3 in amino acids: CASSDRNLDEAFF. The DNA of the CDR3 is TGTGCCAGCAGTGATAGGAATCTGGATGAAGCTTTCTTT.

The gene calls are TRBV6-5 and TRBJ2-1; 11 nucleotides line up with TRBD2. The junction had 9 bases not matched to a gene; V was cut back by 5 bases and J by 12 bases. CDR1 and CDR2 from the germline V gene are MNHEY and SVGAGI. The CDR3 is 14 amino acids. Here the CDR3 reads CASSPFDSGGGQFF. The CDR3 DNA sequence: TGTGCCAGCAGTCCTTTTGATAGCGGGGGGGGGCAGTTCTTC.

CDR3 nucleotides: TGTGCCAGCATGAATCGAATCGAGCAGTACTTC. It encodes CASMNRIEQYF. This chain connects TRBV25-1 to TRBJ2-7; D not resolved. This CDR3 comprises 11 residues. Germline V gives CDR1 MGHDK, CDR2 SYGVNS. The V end was cut by 7 bases, the J end by 6 bases, with 10 bases between.

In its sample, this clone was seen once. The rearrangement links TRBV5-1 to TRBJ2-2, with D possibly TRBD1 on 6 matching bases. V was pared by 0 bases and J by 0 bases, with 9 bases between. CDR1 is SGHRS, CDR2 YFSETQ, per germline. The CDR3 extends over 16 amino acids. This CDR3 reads CASSLERTANTGELFF. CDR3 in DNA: TGCGCCAGCAGCTTGGAAAGGACAGCGAACACCGGGGAGCTGTTTTTT.

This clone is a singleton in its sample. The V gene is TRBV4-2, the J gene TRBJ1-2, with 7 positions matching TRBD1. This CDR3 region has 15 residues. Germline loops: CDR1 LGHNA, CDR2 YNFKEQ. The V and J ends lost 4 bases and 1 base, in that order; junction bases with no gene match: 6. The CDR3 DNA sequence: TGTGCCAGCAGCCTCGACAGGGAGAGTAACTATGGCTACACCTTC. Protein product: CASSLDRESNYGYTF.

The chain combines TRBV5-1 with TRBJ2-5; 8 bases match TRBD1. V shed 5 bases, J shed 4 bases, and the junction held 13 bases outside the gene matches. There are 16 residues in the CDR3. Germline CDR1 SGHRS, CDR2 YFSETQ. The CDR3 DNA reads TGCGCCAGCAGTACTGAACCCGGGACAGGATCAGAGACCCAGTACTTC. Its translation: CASSTEPGTGSETQYF.

CDR3 nucleotides: TGTGCCAGCAGCTTGGGAGGGTGGGAGTACAATGAGCAGTTCTTC. Translating gives CASSLGGWEYNEQFF. The genes are TRBV5-8 and TRBJ2-1, with D possibly being TRBD2 (5 bases). Trimming left V 0 bases short and J 4 bases short, with 11 bases between. In germline, CDR1 is SGHTS, CDR2 YDEGEE. The CDR3 extends over 15 amino acids.

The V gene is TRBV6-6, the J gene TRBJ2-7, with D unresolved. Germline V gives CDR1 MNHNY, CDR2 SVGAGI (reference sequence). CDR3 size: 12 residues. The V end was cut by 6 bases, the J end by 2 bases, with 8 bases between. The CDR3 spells CASRAVTYEQYF. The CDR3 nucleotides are TGTGCCAGCAGGGCGGTAACCTACGAGCAGTACTTC.

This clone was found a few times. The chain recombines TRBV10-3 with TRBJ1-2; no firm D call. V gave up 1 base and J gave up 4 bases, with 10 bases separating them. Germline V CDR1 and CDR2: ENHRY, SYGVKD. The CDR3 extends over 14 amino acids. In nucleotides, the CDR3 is TGTGCCATCAGTGAGTTAAAAGGGATCTATGGCTACACCTTC. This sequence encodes CAISELKGIYGYTF.

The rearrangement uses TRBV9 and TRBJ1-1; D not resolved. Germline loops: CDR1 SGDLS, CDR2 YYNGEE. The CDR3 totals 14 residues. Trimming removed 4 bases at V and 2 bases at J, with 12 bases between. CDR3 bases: TGTGCCAGCAGCCCTCTCCAGGACAACACTGAAGCTTTCTTT. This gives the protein CASSPLQDNTEAFF.

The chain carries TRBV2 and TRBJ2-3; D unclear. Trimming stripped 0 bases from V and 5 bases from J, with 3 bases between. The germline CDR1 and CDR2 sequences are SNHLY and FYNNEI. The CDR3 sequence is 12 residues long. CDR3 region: CASSEARDTQYF. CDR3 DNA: TGTGCCAGCAGTGAAGCGCGAGATACGCAGTATTTT.

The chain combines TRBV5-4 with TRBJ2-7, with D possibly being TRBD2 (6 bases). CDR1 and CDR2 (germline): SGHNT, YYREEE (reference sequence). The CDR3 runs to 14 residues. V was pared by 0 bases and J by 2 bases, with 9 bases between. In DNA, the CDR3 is TGTGCCAGCAGCTTGGGCGGGAATGCCTACGAGCAGTACTTC. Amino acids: CASSLGGNAYEQYF.

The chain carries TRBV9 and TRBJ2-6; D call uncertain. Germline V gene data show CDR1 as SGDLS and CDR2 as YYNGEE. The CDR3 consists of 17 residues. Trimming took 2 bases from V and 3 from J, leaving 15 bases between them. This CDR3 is CASSVTRPGVGANVLTF. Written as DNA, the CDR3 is TGTGCCAGCAGCGTGACTCGGCCCGGAGTTGGGGCCAACGTCCTGACTTTC.

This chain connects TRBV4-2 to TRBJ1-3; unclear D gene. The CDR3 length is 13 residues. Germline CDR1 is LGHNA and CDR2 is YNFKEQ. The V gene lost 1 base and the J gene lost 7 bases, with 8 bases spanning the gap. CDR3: CASSQAPGNTIYF. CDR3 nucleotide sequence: TGTGCCAGCAGCCAAGCTCCCGGGAACACCATATATTTT.

The DNA of the CDR3 is TGCAGCTTCGTGGGTGGCCTAGCCGCAGATACGCAGTATTTT. This gives the protein CSFVGGLAADTQYF. The chain links TRBV29-1 to TRBJ2-3; TRBD2 might be the D (5 bases). Germline-derived CDR1 and CDR2 are SQVTM and ANQGSEA. Trimming pared 8 bases from V and 4 bases from J, leaving 19 bases between. This CDR3 contains 14 residues.